Following are 18 T cell receptor beta chains from one sample sequenced in a study of cytomegalovirus exposure and HLA in healthy donors. The method was immunoSEQ multiplex PCR; TCRdb's version includes in-frame clones alone and lacks a portion of them. The sample holds fewer than 200,000 clones, about 95% seen once. The specimen was PBMCs. These receptors were taken from a young woman in good health and CMV-seronegative.

This chain uses TRBV9 with TRBJ2-1; the match to TRBD2 covers 7 bases. Unmatched junction bases numbered 2, after V lost 0 bases and J lost 2 bases. This CDR3 is built from 15 residues. Germline V lookup: CDR1 SGDLS, CDR2 YYNGEE. CDR3 sequence (DNA): TGTGCCAGCAGCGTAGTGGGGACTACCTACAATGAGCAGTTCTTC. Translated, it gives CASSVVGTTYNEQFF.

V is TRBV13 and J is TRBJ1-3, with a tentative D call TRBD1 (6 bases). Germline values: CDR1 PRHDT, CDR2 FYEKMQ (reference sequence). Trimming removed 3 bases from V and 2 bases from J, with 20 bases in between. The CDR3 consists of 18 residues. CDR3 nucleotide sequence: TGTGCCAGCAGCTTCCTACCGACAGGAGCTAGAACTGGAAACACCATATATTTT. This gives the protein CASSFLPTGARTGNTIYF.

The gene calls are TRBV7-2 and TRBJ1-2, with D possibly matching TRBD1 (6 bases). The V gene lost 5 bases and the J gene lost 8 bases, with 18 bases spanning the gap. The CDR3 is 14 residues long. Germline V lookup: CDR1 SGHTA, CDR2 FQGNSA. CDR3 sequence reads: CASSTGTAQGGYTF. CDR3 coding DNA: TGTGCCAGCAGCACAGGGACGGCTCAGGGGGGCTACACCTTC.

V and J are TRBV5-6 and TRBJ1-6; 7 positions match TRBD1. The germline V gene encodes CDR1 SGHDT and CDR2 YYEEEE. Trimming at V came to 2 bases and at J to 8 bases, leaving 4 bases not matched to a gene. The CDR3 length is 14 residues. CDR3 sequence (DNA): TGTGCCAGCAGCTTTTGGGACAGAGATTCACCCCTCCACTTT. This gives the protein CASSFWDRDSPLHF.

The rearrangement links TRBV2 to TRBJ2-2; 12 nucleotides line up with TRBD2. There are 15 residues in the CDR3. Germline V gene sequence: CDR1 SNHLY, CDR2 FYNNEI. Trimming at V came to 6 bases and at J to 5 bases, leaving 4 bases not matched to a gene. CDR3 residues: CASRILAGGTGELFF. For the CDR3, the DNA is TGTGCCAGCAGAATACTAGCGGGGGGAACCGGGGAGCTGTTTTTT.

The chain has TRBV5-1 and TRBJ1-3; 7 positions match TRBD1. CDR3 size: 15 residues. The trim removed 4 bases at V and 4 bases at J, leaving 8 bases unmatched. Germline CDR1 and CDR2: SGHRS and YFSETQ. The CDR3 nucleotides read TGCGCCAGCAGCCGCGACAGGGTAGGAGGAAACACCATATATTTT. As protein: CASSRDRVGGNTIYF.

V is TRBV19 and J is TRBJ2-3, with TRBD2 matching 9 bases. V lost 1 base and J lost 5; bases outside the gene matches: 4. The V gene's germline CDR1 is LNHDA and CDR2 SQIVND (reference sequence). The CDR3 extends over 15 amino acids. The DNA of the CDR3 is TGTGCCAGTAGTATAGGGACTAGCGTTGGAGATACGCAGTATTTT. Amino acid sequence: CASSIGTSVGDTQYF.

This chain connects TRBV29-1 to TRBJ2-5; D may be TRBD2 (6 bases). Germline V gene data show CDR1 as SQVTM and CDR2 as ANQGSEA. The CDR3 totals 13 residues. Between the trimmed V and J ends, which lost 2 bases and 3 bases, there was a span of 10 bases. CDR3 protein: CSVESGVEETQYF. Written as DNA, the CDR3 is TGCAGCGTTGAATCGGGGGTAGAAGAGACCCAGTACTTC.

The chain uses TRBV30 and TRBJ2-1; 7 nucleotides align to TRBD1. CDR1 and CDR2 (germline): GTSNPN, SVGIG (reference sequence). J was trimmed by 9 bases and V by 0 bases; bases with no gene match: 5. CDR3 length equals 13 residues. This CDR3 reads CAWSVRGPGEQFF. In DNA, the CDR3 is TGTGCCTGGAGTGTTAGGGGGCCTGGTGAGCAGTTCTTC.

V is TRBV5-1 and J is TRBJ1-1; D is uncertain. The CDR3 contains 13 residues. Trimming removed 0 bases from V and 7 bases from J, with 10 bases in between. Germline-derived CDR1 and CDR2 are SGHRS and YFSETQ. The CDR3 loop reads CASSLAGRGEAFF. CDR3 nucleotides: TGCGCCAGCAGCTTGGCCGGGCGGGGTGAAGCTTTCTTT.

This chain joins TRBV18 and TRBJ2-3; tentatively, D is TRBD1 (5 bases). Germline values: CDR1 KGHSH, CDR2 LQKENI. Trimming shortened V by 3 bases and J by 3 bases, and 10 bases separated the two germline ends. This CDR3 contains 14 residues. This CDR3 is CASSPSGLTDTQYF. CDR3 DNA: TGTGCCAGCTCACCTTCAGGGCTTACAGATACGCAGTATTTT.

V and J are TRBV4-1 and TRBJ1-1; D is uncertain. V dropped 3 bases and J dropped 1 base, with 15 bases sitting between them. CDR3 length: 16 residues. Germline V gives CDR1 MGHRA, CDR2 YSYEKL. Written as DNA, the CDR3 is TGCGCCAGCAGCCAGGCAGGCGTGCGCTCGAACACTGAAGCTTTCTTT. Protein sequence: CASSQAGVRSNTEAFF.

The gene calls are TRBV5-1 and TRBJ2-7, with D possibly matching TRBD2 (5 bases). The CDR3 covers 14 residues. The germline gives CDR1 SGHRS, CDR2 YFSETQ. Trimming removed 0 bases from V and 1 base from J, with 8 bases in between. The CDR3 region has the DNA TGCGCCAGCAGCTTGGCTAGCCGATCCTACGAGCAGTACTTC. Protein sequence: CASSLASRSYEQYF. Combining the CDR3 with reference TRBV5-1 and TRBJ2-7 gives the whole variable domain KAGVTQTPRYLIKTRGQQVTLSCSPISGHRSVSWYQQTPGQGLQFLFEYFSETQRNKGNFPGRFSGRQFSNSRSEMNVSTLELGDSALYLCASSLASRSYEQYFGPGTRLTVT.

The rearrangement joins TRBV7-6 to TRBJ1-1; the D gene is possibly TRBD1 (6 bases). Deletions cut 5 bases from V and 1 base from J, with 11 bases between. Germline assignment: CDR1 SGHVS and CDR2 FNYEAQ. The CDR3 spans 14 residues. CDR3 sequence (DNA): TGTGCCAGCAGCCCGGGACATCCGAACACTGAAGCTTTCTTT. This translates into CASSPGHPNTEAFF.

The chain joins TRBV7-9 to TRBJ2-5, with a weak D call TRBD1 (6 bases). The V end was cut by 1 base, the J end by 5 bases, with 17 bases between. CDR3 length: 16 residues. The germline V gene has CDR1 SEHNR and CDR2 FQNEAQ (reference sequence). CDR3 bases: TGTGCCAGCAGCTTAGGACCTGCAGGGGCCGAGGAGACCCAGTACTTC. It specifies CASSLGPAGAEETQYF.

The CDR3 sequence: CAGLGRGATDTQYF. Written as DNA, the CDR3 is TGTGCCGGTCTAGGGCGGGGGGCAACAGATACGCAGTATTTT. This chain connects TRBV7-9 to TRBJ2-3; 8 bases agree with TRBD2. Germline CDR1 and CDR2: SEHNR and FQNEAQ (reference sequence). CDR3 length: 14 amino acids. V shed 11 bases, J shed 3 bases, and the junction held 10 bases outside the gene matches.

The V and J genes are TRBV9 and TRBJ2-1; 9 bases match TRBD1. The CDR3 is made up of 16 amino acids. Germline V gene sequence: CDR1 SGDLS, CDR2 YYNGEE. Trimming removed 2 bases from V and 1 base from J; junction bases left unmatched: 4. In nucleotides, the CDR3 is TGTGCCAGCAGCGTTGCCGGGACAGGGTCCTACAATGAGCAGTTCTTC. The encoded protein is CASSVAGTGSYNEQFF.

V gene TRBV4-3 combines with J gene TRBJ1-6; D perhaps matches TRBD1 (5 bases). Germline V CDR1 and CDR2: LGHNA, YSLEER. The germline V and J ends were trimmed by 2 bases and 0 bases, with 14 bases remaining between them. The CDR3 consists of 18 residues. The CDR3 nucleotides read TGCGCCAGCAGCCAAAGATACGTTGACAGCTCCTATAATTCACCCCTCCACTTT. This gives the protein CASSQRYVDSSYNSPLHF.